This record concerns one T cell receptor beta chain sequence. This specimen belongs to a study of patients and donors after allogeneic stem cell transplantation. TCRdb analysed the RT-PCR reads with MiXCR anew, one entry per CDR3 protein. The table shows roughly 140,000 distinct CDR3 sequences, with over 35% occurring only once. The CDR3 contains 14 residues. Germline V gene lookup returns CDR1 SEHNR and CDR2 FQNEAQ (reference sequence). Deletions cut 4 bases from V and 2 bases from J, with 12 bases between. The sequenced sample was blood, either unsorted or a sorted T cell fraction (not recorded which). The chain employs TRBV7-9 and TRBJ2-7; D may be TRBD1 or TRBD2 (5 bases each). This receptor was identified in a human donor who was either an allogeneic HSCT recipient or a stem cell or donor lymphocyte infusion donor (not recorded which). It is not recorded whose cells these are; they may come from a transplant donor. CDR3 protein: CASSSRQGAYEQYF. CDR3 DNA sequence: TGTGCCAGCAGCTCAAGGCAGGGAGCCTACGAGCAGTACTTC.